This T cell receptor beta chain stems from a study of T-cell memory formation after mild COVID-19. Trimming removed 3 bases at V and 4 bases at J, with 13 bases between. Germline values: CDR1 LNHDA, CDR2 SQIVND (reference sequence). The CDR3 runs 14 residues. TCRdb redid the calling of the 5' RACE reads with MiXCR, one entry per CDR3 protein. The table has 300,000 to 400,000 distinct CDR3 sequences, 25% to 30% seen once. The sequenced sample consisted of PBMCs or a T cell subset sorted from them (not recorded which). The sequence came from an adult woman who had mild COVID-19 (a few samples of this study predate the infection). Cell type and time point are not known. The chain recombines TRBV19 with TRBJ2-7; the D is unclear. CDR3: CASSIAPDHYEQYF. The CDR3 coding sequence is TGTGCCAGTAGTATTGCACCAGACCATTACGAGCAGTACTTC.